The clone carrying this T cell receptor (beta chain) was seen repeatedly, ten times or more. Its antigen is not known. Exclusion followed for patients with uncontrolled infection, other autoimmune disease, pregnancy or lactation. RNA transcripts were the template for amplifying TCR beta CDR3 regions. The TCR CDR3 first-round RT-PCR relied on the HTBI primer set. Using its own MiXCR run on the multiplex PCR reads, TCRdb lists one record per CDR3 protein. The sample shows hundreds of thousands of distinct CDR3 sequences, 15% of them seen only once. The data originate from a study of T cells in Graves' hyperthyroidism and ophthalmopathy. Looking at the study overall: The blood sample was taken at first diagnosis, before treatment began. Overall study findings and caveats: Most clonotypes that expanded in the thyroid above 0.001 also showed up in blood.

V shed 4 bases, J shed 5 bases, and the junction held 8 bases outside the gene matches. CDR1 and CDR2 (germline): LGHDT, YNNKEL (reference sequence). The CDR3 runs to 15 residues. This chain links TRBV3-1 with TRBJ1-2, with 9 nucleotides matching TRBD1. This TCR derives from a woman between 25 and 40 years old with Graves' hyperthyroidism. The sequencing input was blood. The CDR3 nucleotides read TGTGCCAGCAGCCCTAGGGACAGGGTAAATTATGGCTACACCTTC. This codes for CASSPRDRVNYGYTF.